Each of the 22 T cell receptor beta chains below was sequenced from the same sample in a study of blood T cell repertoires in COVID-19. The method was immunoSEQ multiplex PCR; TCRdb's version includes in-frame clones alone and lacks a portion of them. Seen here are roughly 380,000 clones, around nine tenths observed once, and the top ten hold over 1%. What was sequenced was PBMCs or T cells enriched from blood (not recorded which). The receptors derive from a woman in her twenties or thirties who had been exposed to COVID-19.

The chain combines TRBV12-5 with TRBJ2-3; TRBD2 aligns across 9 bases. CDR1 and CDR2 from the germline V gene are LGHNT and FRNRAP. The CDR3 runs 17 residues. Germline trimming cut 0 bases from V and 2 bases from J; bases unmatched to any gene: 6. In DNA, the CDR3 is TGTGCTAGTGGTTTGGTGTTAGCGGGAGCCCTCACAGATACGCAGTATTTT. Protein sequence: CASGLVLAGALTDTQYF. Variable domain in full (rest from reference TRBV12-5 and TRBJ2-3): DARVTQTPRHKVTEMGQEVTMRCQPILGHNTVFWYRQTMMQGLELLAYFRNRAPLDDSGMPKDRFSAEMPDATLATLKIQPSEPRDSAVYFCASGLVLAGALTDTQYFGPGTRLTVL.

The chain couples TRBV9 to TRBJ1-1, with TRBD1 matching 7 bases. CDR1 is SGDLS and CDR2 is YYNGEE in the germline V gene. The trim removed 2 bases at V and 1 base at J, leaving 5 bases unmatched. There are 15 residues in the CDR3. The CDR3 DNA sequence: TGTGCCAGCAGCGTGCCGACAGGGAGGAACACTGAAGCTTTCTTT. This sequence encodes CASSVPTGRNTEAFF.

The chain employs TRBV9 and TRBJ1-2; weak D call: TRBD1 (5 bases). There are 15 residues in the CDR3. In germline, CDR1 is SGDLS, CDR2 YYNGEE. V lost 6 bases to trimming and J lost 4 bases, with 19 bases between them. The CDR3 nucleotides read TGTGCCAGCAACCTGGGGGAGGGCTACCCCTATGGCTACACCTTC. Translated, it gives CASNLGEGYPYGYTF.

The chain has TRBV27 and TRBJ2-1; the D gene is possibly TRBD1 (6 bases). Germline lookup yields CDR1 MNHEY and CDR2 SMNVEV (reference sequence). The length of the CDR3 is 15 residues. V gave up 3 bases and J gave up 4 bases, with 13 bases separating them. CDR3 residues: CASSLGADLYNEQFF. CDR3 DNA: TGTGCCAGCAGTTTGGGGGCCGACCTTTACAATGAGCAGTTCTTC.

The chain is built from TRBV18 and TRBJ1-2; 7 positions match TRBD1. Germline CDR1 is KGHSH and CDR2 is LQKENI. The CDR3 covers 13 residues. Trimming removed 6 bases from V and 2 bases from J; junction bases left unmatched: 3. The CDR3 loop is CASSAGGNYGYTF. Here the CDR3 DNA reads TGTGCCAGCTCGGCAGGGGGGAACTATGGCTACACCTTC.

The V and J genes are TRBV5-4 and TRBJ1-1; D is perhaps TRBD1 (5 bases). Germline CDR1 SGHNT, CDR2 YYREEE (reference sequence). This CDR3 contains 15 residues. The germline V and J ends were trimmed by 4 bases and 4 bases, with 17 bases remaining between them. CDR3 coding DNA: TGTGCCAGCAGCCACCCCCAGGGCTTCCGCACTGAAGCTTTCTTT. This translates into CASSHPQGFRTEAFF.

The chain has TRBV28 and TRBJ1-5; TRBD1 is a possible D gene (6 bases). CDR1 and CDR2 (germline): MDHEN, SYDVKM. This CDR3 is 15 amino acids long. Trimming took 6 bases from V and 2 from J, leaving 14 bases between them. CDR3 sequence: CASRIPGDGNQPQHF. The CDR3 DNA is TGTGCCAGCAGGATCCCAGGGGACGGCAATCAGCCCCAGCATTTT.

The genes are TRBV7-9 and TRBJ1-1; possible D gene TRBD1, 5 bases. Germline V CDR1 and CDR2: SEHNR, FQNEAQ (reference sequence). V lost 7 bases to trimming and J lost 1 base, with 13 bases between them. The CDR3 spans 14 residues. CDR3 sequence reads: CASILRGTNTEAFF. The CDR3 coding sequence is TGTGCCAGCATCCTAAGGGGTACGAACACTGAAGCTTTCTTT.

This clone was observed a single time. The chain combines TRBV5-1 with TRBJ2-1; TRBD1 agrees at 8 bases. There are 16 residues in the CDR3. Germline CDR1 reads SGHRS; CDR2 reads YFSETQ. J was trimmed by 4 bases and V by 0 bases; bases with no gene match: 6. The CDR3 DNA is TGCGCCAGCAGCTTGGAAGTCCAGGGGGCTTACAATGAGCAGTTCTTC. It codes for CASSLEVQGAYNEQFF. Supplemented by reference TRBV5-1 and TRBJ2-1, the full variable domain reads KAGVTQTPRYLIKTRGQQVTLSCSPISGHRSVSWYQQTPGQGLQFLFEYFSETQRNKGNFPGRFSGRQFSNSRSEMNVSTLELGDSALYLCASSLEVQGAYNEQFFGPGTRLTVL.

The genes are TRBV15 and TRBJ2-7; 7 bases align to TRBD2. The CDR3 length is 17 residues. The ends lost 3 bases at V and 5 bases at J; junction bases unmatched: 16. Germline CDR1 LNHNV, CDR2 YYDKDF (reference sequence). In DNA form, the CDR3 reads TGTGCCACCAGCAGGGAATCGGCCGGCGGGAGCATTGACGAGCAGTACTTC. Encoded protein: CATSRESAGGSIDEQYF.

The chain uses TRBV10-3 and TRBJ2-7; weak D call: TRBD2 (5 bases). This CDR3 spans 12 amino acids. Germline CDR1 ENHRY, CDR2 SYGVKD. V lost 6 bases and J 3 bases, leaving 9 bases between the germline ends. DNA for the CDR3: TGTGCCATCAGGACGAGGGACTACGAGCAGTACTTC. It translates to CAIRTRDYEQYF.

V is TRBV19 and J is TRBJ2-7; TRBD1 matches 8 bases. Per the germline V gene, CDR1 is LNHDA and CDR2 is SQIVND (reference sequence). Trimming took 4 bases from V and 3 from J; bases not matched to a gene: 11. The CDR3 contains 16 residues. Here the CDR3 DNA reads TGTGCCAGTAGTAGCACAGGGGGTACGAGGCTCTACGAGCAGTACTTC. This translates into CASSSTGGTRLYEQYF.

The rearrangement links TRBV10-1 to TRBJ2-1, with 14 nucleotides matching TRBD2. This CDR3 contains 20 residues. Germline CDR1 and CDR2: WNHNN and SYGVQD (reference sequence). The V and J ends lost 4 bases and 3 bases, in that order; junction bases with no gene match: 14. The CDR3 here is CASSGTAGTSGSISYNEQFF. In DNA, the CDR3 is TGCGCCAGCAGTGGGACCGCCGGGACTAGCGGGAGTATAAGCTACAATGAGCAGTTCTTC.

CDR3 sequence (DNA): TGTGCCAGCAGTTACGGGGGTAGCGGGATGGGAGAGACCCAGTACTTC. Amino acids: CASSYGGSGMGETQYF. The rearrangement joins TRBV6-5 to TRBJ2-5, with 8 bases identical to TRBD2. The V and J ends lost 2 bases and 4 bases, in that order; junction bases with no gene match: 9. This CDR3 is built from 16 residues. Germline CDR1 and CDR2: MNHEY and SVGAGI.

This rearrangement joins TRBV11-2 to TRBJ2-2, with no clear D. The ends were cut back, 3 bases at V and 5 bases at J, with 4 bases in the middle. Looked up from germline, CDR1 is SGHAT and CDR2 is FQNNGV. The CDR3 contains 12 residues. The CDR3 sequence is CASSFGTGELFF. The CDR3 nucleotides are TGTGCCAGCAGCTTCGGGACCGGGGAGCTGTTTTTT. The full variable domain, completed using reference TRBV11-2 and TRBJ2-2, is EAGVAQSPRYKIIEKRQSVAFWCNPISGHATLYWYQQILGQGPKLLIQFQNNGVVDDSQLPKDRFSAERLKGVDSTLKIQPAKLEDSAVYLCASSFGTGELFFGEGSRLTVL.

For the CDR3, the DNA is TGCGCCAGCAGTGACCAAGGGACAGGGACCGGGGCCAACGTCCTGACTTTC. Translating it yields CASSDQGTGTGANVLTF. The chain has TRBV10-1 and TRBJ2-6; 9 nucleotides align to TRBD1. This CDR3 contains 17 residues. V shed 3 bases, J shed 4 bases, and the junction held 7 bases outside the gene matches. From germline, CDR1 is WNHNN and CDR2 SYGVQD (reference sequence).

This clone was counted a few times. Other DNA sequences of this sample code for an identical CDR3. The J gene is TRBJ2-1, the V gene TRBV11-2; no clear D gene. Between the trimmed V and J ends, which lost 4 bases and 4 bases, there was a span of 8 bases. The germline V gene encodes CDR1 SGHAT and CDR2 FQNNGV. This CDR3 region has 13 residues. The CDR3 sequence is CASSSELYNEQFF. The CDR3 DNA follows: TGTGCCAGCAGCTCCGAACTATACAATGAGCAGTTCTTC.

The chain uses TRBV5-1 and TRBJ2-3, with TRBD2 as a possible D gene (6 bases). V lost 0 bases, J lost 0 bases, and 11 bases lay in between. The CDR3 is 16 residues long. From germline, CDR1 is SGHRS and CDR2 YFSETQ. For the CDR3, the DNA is TGCGCCAGCAGCTTGGGGGCGGGAACTAGCACAGATACGCAGTATTTT. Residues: CASSLGAGTSTDTQYF. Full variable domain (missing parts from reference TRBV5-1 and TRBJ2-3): KAGVTQTPRYLIKTRGQQVTLSCSPISGHRSVSWYQQTPGQGLQFLFEYFSETQRNKGNFPGRFSGRQFSNSRSEMNVSTLELGDSALYLCASSLGAGTSTDTQYFGPGTRLTVL.

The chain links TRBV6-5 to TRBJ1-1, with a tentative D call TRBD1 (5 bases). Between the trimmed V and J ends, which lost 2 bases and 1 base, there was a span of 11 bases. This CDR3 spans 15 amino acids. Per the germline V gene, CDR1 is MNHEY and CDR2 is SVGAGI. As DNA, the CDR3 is TGTGCCAGCAGTTACGGGCAGGGAGGGAACACTGAAGCTTTCTTT. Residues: CASSYGQGGNTEAFF.

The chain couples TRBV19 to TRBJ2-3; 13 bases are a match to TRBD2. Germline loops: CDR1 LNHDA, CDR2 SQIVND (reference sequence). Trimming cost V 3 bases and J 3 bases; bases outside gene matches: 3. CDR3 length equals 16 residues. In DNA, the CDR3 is TGTGCCAGTAGTATGAGGACTAGCGGGAGTACAGATACGCAGTATTTT. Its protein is CASSMRTSGSTDTQYF.

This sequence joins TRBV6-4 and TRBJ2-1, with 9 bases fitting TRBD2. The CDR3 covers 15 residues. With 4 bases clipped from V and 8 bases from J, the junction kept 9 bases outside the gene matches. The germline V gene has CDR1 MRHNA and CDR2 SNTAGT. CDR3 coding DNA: TGTGCCAGCAGTGCAGCTAGCGGGGTCATAGATGAGCAGTTCTTC. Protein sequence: CASSAASGVIDEQFF.

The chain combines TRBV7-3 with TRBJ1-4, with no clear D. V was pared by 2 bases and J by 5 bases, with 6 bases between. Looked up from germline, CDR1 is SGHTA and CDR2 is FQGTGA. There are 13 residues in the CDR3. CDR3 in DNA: TGTGCCAGCAGCTTAGGGCGAAATGAAAAACTGTTTTTT. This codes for CASSLGRNEKLFF.